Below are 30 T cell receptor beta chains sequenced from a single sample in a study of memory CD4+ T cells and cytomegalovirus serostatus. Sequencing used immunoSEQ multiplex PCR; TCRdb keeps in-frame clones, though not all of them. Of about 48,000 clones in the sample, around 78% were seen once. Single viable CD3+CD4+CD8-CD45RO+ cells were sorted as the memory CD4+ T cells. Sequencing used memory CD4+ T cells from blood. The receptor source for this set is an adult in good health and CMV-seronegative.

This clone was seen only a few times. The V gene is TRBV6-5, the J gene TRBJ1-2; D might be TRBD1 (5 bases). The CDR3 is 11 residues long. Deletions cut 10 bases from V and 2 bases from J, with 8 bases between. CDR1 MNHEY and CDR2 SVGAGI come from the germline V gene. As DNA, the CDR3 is TGTGCCACCGGGACCAACTATGGCTACACCTTC. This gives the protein CATGTNYGYTF.

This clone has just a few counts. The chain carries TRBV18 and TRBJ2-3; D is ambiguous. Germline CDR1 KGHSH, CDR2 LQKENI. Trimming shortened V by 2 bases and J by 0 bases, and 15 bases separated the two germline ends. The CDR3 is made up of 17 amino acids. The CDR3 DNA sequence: TGTGCCAGCTCACCATCCCTCGGACGTTTTAGCACAGATACGCAGTATTTT. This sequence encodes CASSPSLGRFSTDTQYF.

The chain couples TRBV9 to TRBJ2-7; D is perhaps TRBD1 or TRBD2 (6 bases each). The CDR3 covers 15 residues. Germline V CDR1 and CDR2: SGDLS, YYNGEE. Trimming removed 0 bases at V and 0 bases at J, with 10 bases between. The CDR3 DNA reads TGTGCCAGCAGCGTAGGGAGGGGGGCCTCCTACGAGCAGTACTTC. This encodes CASSVGRGASYEQYF.

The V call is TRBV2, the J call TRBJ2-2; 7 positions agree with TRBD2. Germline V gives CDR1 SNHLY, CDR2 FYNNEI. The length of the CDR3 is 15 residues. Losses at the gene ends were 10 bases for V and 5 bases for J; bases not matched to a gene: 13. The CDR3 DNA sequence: TGTGCCATCCCACACGGGGGGACGTGGACCGGGGAGCTGTTTTTT. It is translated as CAIPHGGTWTGELFF.

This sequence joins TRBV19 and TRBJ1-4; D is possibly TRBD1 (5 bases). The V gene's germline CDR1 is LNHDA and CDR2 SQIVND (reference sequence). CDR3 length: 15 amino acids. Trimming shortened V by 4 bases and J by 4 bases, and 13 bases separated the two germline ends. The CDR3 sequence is CASSRRDGFNEKLFF. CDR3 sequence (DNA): TGTGCCAGTAGTAGGAGGGACGGATTTAATGAAAAACTGTTTTTT. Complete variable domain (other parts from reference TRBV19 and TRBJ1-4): DGGITQSPKYLFRKEGQNVTLSCEQNLNHDAMYWYRQDPGQGLRLIYYSQIVNDFQKGDIAEGYSVSREKKESFPLTVTSAQKNPTAFYLCASSRRDGFNEKLFFGSGTQLSVL.

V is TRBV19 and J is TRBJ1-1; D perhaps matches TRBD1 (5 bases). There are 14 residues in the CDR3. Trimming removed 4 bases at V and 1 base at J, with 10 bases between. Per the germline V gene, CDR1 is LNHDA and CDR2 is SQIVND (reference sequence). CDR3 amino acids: CASSTPDRNTEAFF. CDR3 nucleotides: TGTGCCAGTAGTACCCCCGACAGGAACACTGAAGCTTTCTTT. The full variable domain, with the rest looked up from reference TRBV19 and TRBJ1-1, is DGGITQSPKYLFRKEGQNVTLSCEQNLNHDAMYWYRQDPGQGLRLIYYSQIVNDFQKGDIAEGYSVSREKKESFPLTVTSAQKNPTAFYLCASSTPDRNTEAFFGQGTRLTVV.

Here the CDR3 reads CASSVEVNSPLHF. CDR3 bases: TGTGCCAGCAGCGTAGAAGTAAATTCACCCCTCCACTTT. This chain uses TRBV9 with TRBJ1-6; D is undetermined. Germline V gene sequence: CDR1 SGDLS, CDR2 YYNGEE. The V end was cut by 0 bases, the J end by 7 bases, with 5 bases between. The CDR3 is made up of 13 amino acids. The variable domain in full, with the rest retrieved from reference TRBV9 and TRBJ1-6, is DSGVTQTPKHLITATGQRVTLRCSPRSGDLSVYWYQQSLDQGLQFLIQYYNGEERAKGNILERFSAQQFPDLHSELNLSSLELGDSALYFCASSVEVNSPLHFGNGTRLTVT.

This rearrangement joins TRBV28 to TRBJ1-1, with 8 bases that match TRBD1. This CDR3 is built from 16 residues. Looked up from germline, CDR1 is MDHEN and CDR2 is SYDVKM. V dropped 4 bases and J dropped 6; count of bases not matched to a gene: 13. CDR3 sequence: CASSSSGGNFSPEAFF. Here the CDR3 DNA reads TGTGCCAGCAGTTCATCAGGGGGCAATTTTTCCCCTGAAGCTTTCTTT.

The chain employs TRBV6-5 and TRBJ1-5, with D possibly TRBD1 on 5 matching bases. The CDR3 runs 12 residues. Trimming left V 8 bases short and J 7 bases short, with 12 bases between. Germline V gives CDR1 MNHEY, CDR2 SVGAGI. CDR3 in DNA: TGTGCCAGCGGGGGAACCTACCAGCCCCAGCATTTT. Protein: CASGGTYQPQHF.

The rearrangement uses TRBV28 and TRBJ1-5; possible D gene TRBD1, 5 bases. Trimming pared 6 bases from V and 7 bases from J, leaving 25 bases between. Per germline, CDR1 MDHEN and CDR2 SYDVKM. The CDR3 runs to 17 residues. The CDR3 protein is CASRSVQTGGEKQPQHF. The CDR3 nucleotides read TGTGCCAGCAGGTCCGTCCAAACAGGAGGGGAGAAGCAGCCCCAGCATTTT.

The CDR3 nucleotides read TGCAGCGTACCCTTAGCGGCTACCCAAGAGACCCAGTACTTC. Amino acids: CSVPLAATQETQYF. The rearrangement uses TRBV29-1 and TRBJ2-5; a possible D gene is TRBD2 (6 bases). V dropped 6 bases and J dropped 1 base, with 15 bases sitting between them. The CDR3 has 14 residues. In germline, CDR1 is SQVTM, CDR2 ANQGSEA.

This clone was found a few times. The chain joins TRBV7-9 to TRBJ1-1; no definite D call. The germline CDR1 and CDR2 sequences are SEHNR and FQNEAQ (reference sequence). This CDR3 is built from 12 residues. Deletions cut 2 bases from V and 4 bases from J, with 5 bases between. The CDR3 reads CASSLSGTEAFF. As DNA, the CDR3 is TGTGCCAGCAGCTTATCAGGCACTGAAGCTTTCTTT. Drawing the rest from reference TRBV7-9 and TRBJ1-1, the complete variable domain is DTGVSQNPRHKITKRGQNVTFRCDPISEHNRLYWYRQTLGQGPEFLTYFQNEAQLEKSRLLSDRFSAERPKGSFSTLEIQRTEQGDSAMYLCASSLSGTEAFFGQGTRLTVV.

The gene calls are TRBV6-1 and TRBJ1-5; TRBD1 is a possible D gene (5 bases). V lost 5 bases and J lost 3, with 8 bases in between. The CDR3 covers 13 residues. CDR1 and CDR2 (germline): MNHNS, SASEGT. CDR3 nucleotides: TGTGCCAGCAGTAGACAGCACAATCAGCCCCAGCATTTT. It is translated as CASSRQHNQPQHF.

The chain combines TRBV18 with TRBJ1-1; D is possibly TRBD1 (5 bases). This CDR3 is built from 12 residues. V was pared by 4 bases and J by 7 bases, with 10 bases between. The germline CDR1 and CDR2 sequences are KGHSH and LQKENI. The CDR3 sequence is CASSHRDGEAFF. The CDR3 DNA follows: TGTGCCAGCTCACACCGGGACGGTGAAGCTTTCTTT.

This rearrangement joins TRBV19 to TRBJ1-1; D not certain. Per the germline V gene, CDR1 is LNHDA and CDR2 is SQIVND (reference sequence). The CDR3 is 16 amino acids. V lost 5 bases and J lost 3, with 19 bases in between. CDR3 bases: TGTGCCAGTAGTTCCGGACGGTCGGGTGGAGACACTGAAGCTTTCTTT. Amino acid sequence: CASSSGRSGGDTEAFF.

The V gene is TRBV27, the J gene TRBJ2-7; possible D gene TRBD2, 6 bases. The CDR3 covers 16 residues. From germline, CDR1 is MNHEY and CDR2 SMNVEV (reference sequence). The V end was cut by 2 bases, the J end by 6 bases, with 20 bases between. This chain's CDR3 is CASSLGGTSSNSEQYF. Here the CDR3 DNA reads TGTGCCAGCAGTTTAGGAGGGACCAGTAGTAATAGCGAGCAGTACTTC.

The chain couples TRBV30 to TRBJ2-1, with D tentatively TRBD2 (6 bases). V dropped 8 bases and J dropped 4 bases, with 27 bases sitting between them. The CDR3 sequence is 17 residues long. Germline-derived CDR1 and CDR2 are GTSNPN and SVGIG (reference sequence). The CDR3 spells CATRRKRTGERYNEQFF. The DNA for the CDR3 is TGTGCCACCCGAAGAAAAAGAACGGGAGAACGTTACAATGAGCAGTTCTTC.

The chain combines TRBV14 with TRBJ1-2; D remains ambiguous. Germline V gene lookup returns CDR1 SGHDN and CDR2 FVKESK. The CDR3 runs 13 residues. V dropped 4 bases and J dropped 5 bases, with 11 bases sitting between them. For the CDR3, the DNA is TGTGCCAGCAGCCTCAGAAGAGGGTATGGCTACACCTTC. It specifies CASSLRRGYGYTF.

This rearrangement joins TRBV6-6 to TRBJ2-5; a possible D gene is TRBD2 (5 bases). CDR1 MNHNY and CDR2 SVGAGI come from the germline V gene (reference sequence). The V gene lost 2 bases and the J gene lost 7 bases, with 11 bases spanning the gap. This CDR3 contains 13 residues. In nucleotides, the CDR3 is TGTGCCAGCAGTTACCAAGCGGACGGGACCCAGTACTTC. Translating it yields CASSYQADGTQYF.

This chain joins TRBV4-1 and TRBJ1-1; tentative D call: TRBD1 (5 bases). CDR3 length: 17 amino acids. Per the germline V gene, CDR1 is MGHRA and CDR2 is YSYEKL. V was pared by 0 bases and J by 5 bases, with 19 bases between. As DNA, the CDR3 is TGCGCCAGCAGCCAAGATCTTCGGTCCAGGGTATGGACTGAAGCTTTCTTT. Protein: CASSQDLRSRVWTEAFF.

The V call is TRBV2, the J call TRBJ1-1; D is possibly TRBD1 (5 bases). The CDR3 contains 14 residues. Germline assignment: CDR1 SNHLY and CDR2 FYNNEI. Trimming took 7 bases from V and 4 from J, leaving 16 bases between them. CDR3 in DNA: TGTGCCAGCACTGGGGCCTCCGGGGTCACTGAAGCTTTCTTT. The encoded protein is CASTGASGVTEAFF.

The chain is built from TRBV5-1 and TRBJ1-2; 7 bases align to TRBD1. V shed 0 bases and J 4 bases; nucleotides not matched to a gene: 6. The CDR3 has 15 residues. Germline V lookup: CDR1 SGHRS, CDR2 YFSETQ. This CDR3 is CASSLGGGIVYGYTF. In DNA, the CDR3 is TGCGCCAGCAGCTTGGGAGGGGGCATCGTCTATGGCTACACCTTC.

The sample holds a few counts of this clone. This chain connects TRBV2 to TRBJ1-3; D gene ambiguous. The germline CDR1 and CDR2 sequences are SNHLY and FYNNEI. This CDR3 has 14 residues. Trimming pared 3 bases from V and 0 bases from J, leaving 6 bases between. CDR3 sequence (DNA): TGTGCCAGCAGTGAGGTTGGCTCTGGAAACACCATATATTTT. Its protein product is CASSEVGSGNTIYF.

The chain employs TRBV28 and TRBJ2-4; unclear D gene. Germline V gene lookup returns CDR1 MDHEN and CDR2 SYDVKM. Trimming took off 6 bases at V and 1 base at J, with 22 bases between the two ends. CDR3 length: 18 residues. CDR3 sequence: CASSATRTLLMAKNIQYF. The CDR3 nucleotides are TGTGCCAGCAGCGCGACTCGGACGCTCCTAATGGCCAAAAACATTCAGTACTTC.

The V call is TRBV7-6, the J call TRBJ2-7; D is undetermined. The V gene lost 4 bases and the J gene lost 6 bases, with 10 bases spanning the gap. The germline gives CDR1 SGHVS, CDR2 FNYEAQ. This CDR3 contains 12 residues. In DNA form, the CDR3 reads TGTGCCAGCAGCTCTGTAAGTACCGAGCAGTACTTC. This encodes CASSSVSTEQYF.

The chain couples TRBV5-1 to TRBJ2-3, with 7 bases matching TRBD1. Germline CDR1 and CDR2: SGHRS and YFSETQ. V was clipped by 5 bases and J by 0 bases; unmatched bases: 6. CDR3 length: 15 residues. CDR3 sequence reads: CASRGDRLSTDTQYF. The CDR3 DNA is TGCGCCAGCAGGGGGGACAGACTTAGCACAGATACGCAGTATTTT.

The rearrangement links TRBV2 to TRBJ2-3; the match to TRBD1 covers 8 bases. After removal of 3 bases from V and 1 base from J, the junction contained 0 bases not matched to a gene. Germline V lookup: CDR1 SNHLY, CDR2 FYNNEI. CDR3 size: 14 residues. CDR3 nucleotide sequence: TGTGCCAGCAGTGAGGACAGGGGCACAGATACGCAGTATTTT. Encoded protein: CASSEDRGTDTQYF.

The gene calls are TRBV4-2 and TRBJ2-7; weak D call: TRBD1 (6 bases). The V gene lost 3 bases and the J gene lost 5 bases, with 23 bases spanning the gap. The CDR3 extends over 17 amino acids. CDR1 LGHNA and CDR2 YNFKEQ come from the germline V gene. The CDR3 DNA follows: TGTGCCAGCAGCCATCCGGGACAAGGCCTTCCGTCCGACGAGCAGTACTTC. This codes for CASSHPGQGLPSDEQYF.

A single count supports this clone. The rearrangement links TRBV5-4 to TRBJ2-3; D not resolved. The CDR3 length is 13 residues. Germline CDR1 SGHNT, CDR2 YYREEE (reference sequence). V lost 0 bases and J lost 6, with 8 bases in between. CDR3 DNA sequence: TGTGCCAGCAGCTTGGCCCTAAGGGATACGCAGTATTTT. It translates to CASSLALRDTQYF.

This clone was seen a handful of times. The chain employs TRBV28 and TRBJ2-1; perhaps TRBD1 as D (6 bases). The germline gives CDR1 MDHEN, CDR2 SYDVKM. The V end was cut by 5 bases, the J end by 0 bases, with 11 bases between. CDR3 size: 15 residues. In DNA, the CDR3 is TGTGCCAGCAGTGCCACAGGGAGCTCCTACAATGAGCAGTTCTTC. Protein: CASSATGSSYNEQFF.